The T cell receptor beta chain under discussion was sequenced for a study of cytomegalovirus exposure and HLA in healthy donors. Study details: An early data release held about 85 million unique TCRs from HLA-typed donors. Study results and caveats: In an earlier analysis, productive rearrangement rates for most beta V segments clustered near 87% or 30%. For most TCR sequences rarity was the rule, although some public TCRs occurred in many donors.

With V trimmed by 4 bases and J by 5 bases, 11 bases remained unmatched. The germline gives CDR1 SGDLS, CDR2 YYNGEE. CDR3 length equals 16 residues. This clone was seen only a few times. Its cognate antigen is unknown. This PCR relied on a set of 60 Vbeta primers and 13 Jbeta primers. Clones were read by immunoSEQ multiplex PCR, and TCRdb kept only the in-frame ones, dropping some. Among roughly 120,000 clones, over 15% were seen once, and the ten largest hold 1.9%. Sequencing was performed on PBMCs. This receptor was taken from a woman between 18 and 29 years old in good health and CMV-seronegative. The chain has TRBV9 and TRBJ2-2, with 7 positions matching TRBD1. CDR3 nucleotide sequence: TGTGCCAGCAGCCCCAGACAGGGTTGGGCGACCGGGGAGCTGTTTTTT. It specifies CASSPRQGWATGELFF.